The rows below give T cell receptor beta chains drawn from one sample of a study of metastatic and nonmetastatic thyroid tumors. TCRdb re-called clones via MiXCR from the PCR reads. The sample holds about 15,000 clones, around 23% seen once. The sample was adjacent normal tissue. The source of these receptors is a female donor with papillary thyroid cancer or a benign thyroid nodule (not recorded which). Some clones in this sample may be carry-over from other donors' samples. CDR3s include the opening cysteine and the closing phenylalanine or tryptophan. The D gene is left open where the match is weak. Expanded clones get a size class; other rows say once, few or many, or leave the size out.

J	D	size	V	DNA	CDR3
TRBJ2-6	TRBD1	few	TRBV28	TGTGCCAGCGGGATCACAGGGGGATCCGGGGCCAACGTCCTGACTTTC	CASGITGGSGANVLTF
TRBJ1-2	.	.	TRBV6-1	TGTGCCAGCAGAAGACAACAGGGACCCTATGGCTACACCTTC	CASRRQQGPYGYTF
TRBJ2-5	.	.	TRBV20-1	TGCAGTGCTAGAGGGGGAAGCCACTCAACACAAGAGACCCAGTACTTC	CSARGGSHSTQETQYF
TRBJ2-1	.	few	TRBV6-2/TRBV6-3	TGTGCCAGCAGTTGGCGCGGACCTCTTACCTACAATGAGCAGTTCTTC	CASSWRGPLTYNEQFF
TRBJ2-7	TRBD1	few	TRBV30	TGTGCCTGGAGTGTCTCCGGGACAGCCTACGAGCAGTACTTC	CAWSVSGTAYEQYF
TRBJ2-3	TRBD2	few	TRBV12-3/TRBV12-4	TGTGCCAGCAGAACGTTCCTAGCGGGGGTAGATACGCAGTATTTT	CASRTFLAGVDTQYF
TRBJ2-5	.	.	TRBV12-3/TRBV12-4	TGTGCCAGCAGGGAGAGGGAGACCCAGTACTTC	CASRERETQYF
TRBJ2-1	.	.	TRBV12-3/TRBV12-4	TGTGCCAGCAGTCCCCGGGCTGTGAGCTCCTACAATGAGCAGTTCTTC	CASSPRAVSSYNEQFF
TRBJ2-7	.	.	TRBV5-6	TGTGCCAGCAGCTCGATGGACTACGAGCAGTACTTC	CASSSMDYEQYF
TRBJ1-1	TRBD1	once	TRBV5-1	TGCGCCAGCAGCTTGGTGGAGGGGGACAGGAATGTGGCTTTCTTT	CASSLVEGDRNVAFF
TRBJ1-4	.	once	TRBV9	TGTGCCAGCAGCGTCGGGGTCTTTGGAGAAAAACTGTCTTTT	CASSVGVFGEKLSF
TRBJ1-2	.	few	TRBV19	TGTGCCAGTTTTCCCGGGCCCACTGCCTTCGGGTACACCTTC	CASFPGPTAFGYTF
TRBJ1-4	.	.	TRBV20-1	TGCAGTGCTAGAGGAGCCCCAAGGGGGAGAGGTGAAAAACTGTTTTTT	CSARGAPRGRGEKLFF
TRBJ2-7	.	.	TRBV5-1	TGCGCCAGCAGCTACGCCGGGACAACAACCTCCTACGAGCAGTACTTC	CASSYAGTTTSYEQYF
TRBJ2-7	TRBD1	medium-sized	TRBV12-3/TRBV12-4	TGTGCCAGCAGTTTAAATTCCCCCGGGACAGGGGCCGAGCAGTACTTC	CASSLNSPGTGAEQYF
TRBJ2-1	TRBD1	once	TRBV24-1	TGTGCCACCAGTGATGACAGGGGGCGCGGATCCTACAATGAGCAGTTCTTC	CATSDDRGRGSYNEQFF
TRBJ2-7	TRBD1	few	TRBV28	TGTGCCAGCATTTCAGGGGGCGCGTCCTCCTACGAGCAGTACTTC	CASISGGASSYEQYF
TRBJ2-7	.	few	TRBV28	TGTGCCAGCAGTTTACGGGCCAGGCGCGAGCAGCACTTC	CASSLRARREQHF
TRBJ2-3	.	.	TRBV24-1	TGTGCCACCAGTGCGCCTAGCACAGATACGCAGTATTTT	CATSAPSTDTQYF
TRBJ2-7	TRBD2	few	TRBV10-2	TGCGCCATCGGGCGGGAGGCCCATTACGAGCAGTACTTC	CAIGREAHYEQYF
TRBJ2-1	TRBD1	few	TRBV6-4	TGTGCCAGCAGTAAACAGGGGGCCGGGTTCGGTTTGATTGAGCAGTTCTTC	CASSKQGAGFGLIEQFF
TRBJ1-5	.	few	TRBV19	TGTGCCAGTAGTATTACCGGGAATCAGCCCCAGCATTTT	CASSITGNQPQHF
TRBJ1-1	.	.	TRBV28	TGTGCCAGCAGCCCATGGGGGGAGCAAAACACTGAAGCTTTCTTT	CASSPWGEQNTEAFF
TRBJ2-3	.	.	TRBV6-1	TGTGCCAGCAGTCAAACAGGGCTAGGCGCAGATACGCAGTATTTT	CASSQTGLGADTQYF
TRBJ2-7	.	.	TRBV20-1	TGCAGTGCTAACTGGGAGATGGGGCCCGCCTACGAGCAGTACTTC	CSANWEMGPAYEQYF
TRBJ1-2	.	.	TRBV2	TGTGCCAGCAGTGCCACAGGGTATGGCTACACCTTC	CASSATGYGYTF
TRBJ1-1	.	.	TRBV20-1	TGCAGCGAGGACCGACTTAGATTGAACACTGAAGCTTTCTTT	CSEDRLRLNTEAFF
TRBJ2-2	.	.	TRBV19	TGTGCCAGTAGAACGGGACTCGGCAGGGAGGCCGGGGAGCTGTTTTTT	CASRTGLGREAGELFF
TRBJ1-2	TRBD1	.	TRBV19	TGTGCCAGTAGTCGCGCGTTGACCGATGGACAGGGTTTATTGTATGGCTACACCTTC	CASSRALTDGQGLLYGYTF
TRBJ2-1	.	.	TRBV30	TGTGCCTGGAGTTCTACCCCAGGTAGTGAGCAGTTCTTC	CAWSSTPGSEQFF
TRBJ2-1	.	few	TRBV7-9	TGTGCCAGCAGCTTGAGGGTCTATGAGCAGTTCTTC	CASSLRVYEQFF
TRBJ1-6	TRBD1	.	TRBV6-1	TGTGCCAGCACCCTTCTCAGGGGGGGTCCGGCATATTCACCCATCCACTTT	CASTLLRGGPAYSPIHF
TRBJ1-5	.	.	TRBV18	TGTGCCAGCTCGCCTTACGGGGACCATCAGCCCCAGCATTTT	CASSPYGDHQPQHF
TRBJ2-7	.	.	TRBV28	TGTGCCAGCAGACCGGGACGAGGATACGAGCAGTACTTC	CASRPGRGYEQYF
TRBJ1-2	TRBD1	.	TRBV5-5	TGTGCCAGCAGCTTGGAGGCAGGGACAGGTGGCTACACCTTC	CASSLEAGTGGYTF
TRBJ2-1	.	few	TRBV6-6	TGTGCCAGCAGTTACGATTGGAGCGGTGGTGAGCAGTTCTTC	CASSYDWSGGEQFF
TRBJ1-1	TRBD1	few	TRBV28	TGTGCCAGCAGTTACAGGGGGGGGGCGGGAACTGAAGCTTTCTTT	CASSYRGGAGTEAFF
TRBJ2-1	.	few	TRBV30	TGTGCCTGGAGTTCTACCCCAGATAGTGAGCAGTTCTTC	CAWSSTPDSEQFF
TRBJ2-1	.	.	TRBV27	TGTGCCAGCAGTTTGACGGAATACAATGAGCAGTTCTTC	CASSLTEYNEQFF
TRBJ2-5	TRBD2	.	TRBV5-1	TGCGCCAGCAGCACCCCGGGACTAGTGACTTTGAGGGGACAAGAGACCCAGTACTTC	CASSTPGLVTLRGQETQYF
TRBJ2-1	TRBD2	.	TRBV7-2	TGTGCCAGCAGACTGAGCGGGGGGGCCTCGAATGAGCAGTTCTTC	CASRLSGGASNEQFF
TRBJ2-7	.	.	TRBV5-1	TGCGCCAGCAGCCCCGACGAGGTCTACGAGCAGTACTTC	CASSPDEVYEQYF
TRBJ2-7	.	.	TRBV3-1	TGTGCCAGCAGCCCTGGAGGGAGCGCCAACTACGAGCAGTACTTC	CASSPGGSANYEQYF
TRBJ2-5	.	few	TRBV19	TGTGCCAGTAGCCCCCCAGGTTCTCAAGAGACCCAGTACTTC	CASSPPGSQETQYF
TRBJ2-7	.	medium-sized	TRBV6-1	TGTGCCAGCCAACTAGACCACGAGCAGTACTTC	CASQLDHEQYF
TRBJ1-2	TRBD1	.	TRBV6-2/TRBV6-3	TGTGCCAGCAGTTACGCGGTCCGGACAGGGGGCTACACCTTC	CASSYAVRTGGYTF
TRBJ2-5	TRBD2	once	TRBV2	TGTGCCAGCAGTGGGCTAGCGGGGCAAGGGACCCAGTACTTC	CASSGLAGQGTQYF
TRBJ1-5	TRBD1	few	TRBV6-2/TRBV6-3	TGTGCCAGCAGCCCGAAAGGACAGGGGGCGGTGCAGCCCCAGCATTTT	CASSPKGQGAVQPQHF
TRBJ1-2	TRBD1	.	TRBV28	TGTGCCAGCGACTCTACAGGGGGCTCTGGCTACACCTTC	CASDSTGGSGYTF
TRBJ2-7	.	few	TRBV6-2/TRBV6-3	TGTGCCAGCAGTTATACAGGCAGCCTGGAGCAGTACTTC	CASSYTGSLEQYF
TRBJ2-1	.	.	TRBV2	TGTGCCAGCAGTGAATCCGGCAGTGGGCAGTTCTTC	CASSESGSGQFF
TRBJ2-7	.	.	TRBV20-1	TGCAGTGCTCACGGACCGGGCTCCTACGAGCAGTACTTC	CSAHGPGSYEQYF
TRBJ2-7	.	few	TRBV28	TGTGCCAGCAGTGTACTCGGACCAGCCCACGAGCAGTACTTC	CASSVLGPAHEQYF